This TCR beta chain comes out of a study of regulatory T cells in long-lasting Graves disease (dated by TCRdb to the early 2020s). Concerning the study at large: Patients with newly diagnosed Graves' disease had been on antithyroid drugs for under 3 months. This study used TCR sequencing and RNA sequencing of peripheral blood to compare persistent Graves' disease patients against newly diagnosed Graves' disease patients. The study was registered as a clinical trial and conducted in China. A total of some 33 samples were covered by TCR sequencing, comprising approximately 13 persistent and around 20 newly diagnosed Graves' disease patients. On the study overall, not on this receptor specifically: The study examined only peripheral blood because the primary lesion, thyroid tissue, could not be accessed. More public clonotypes were shared among persistent patients (about 2,800) than among newly diagnosed patients (more than 950). Sequencing and analysis were limited to the TCR beta chain. The authors noted that the small sample size was a limitation that may lower accuracy. Persistent Graves' disease patients showed lower TCR Shannon entropy and fewer highly expanded clones than newly diagnosed patients, suggesting clonal expansion. TRBV28, TRBJ1-2 and TRBJ2-5 were preferentially used in persistent disease, while TRBV20-1 and TRBJ2-1 were favored in newly diagnosed disease.

The sample's time point label, in plain terms: newly diagnosed GD, antithyroid drugs for less than 3 months. For both TCR sequencing and RNA sequencing, RNA was extracted from PBMCs using TRIzol. Graves' disease was diagnosed according to American Thyroid Association guidelines. Recruitment of patients was carried out at an endocrinology department in Xi'an, China. Each patient gave approximately 10 milliliters of peripheral blood, collected in an EDTA anticoagulant tube. Ficoll Paque Plus density gradient separation was used to isolate PBMCs, and no further T cell sorting was done. RNA quality was checked with an Agilent 2100 Bioanalyzer and agarose gel, and concentration with a NanoDrop 2000. This clonotype has ten or more counts. Its antigen specificity is not known. One base away there is no much larger clone; base qualities are not given. The CDR3 holds 16 amino acids from the cysteine to the phenylalanine. Only the CDR3 region is kept as DNA, spanning 48 bases read in frame from base 1. The germline V gene (reference sequence) yields GTSNPN for CDR1 and SVGIG for CDR2. V is trimmed back by 5 bases and J by 6 bases, and the junction contains 18 bases that no gene match accounts for.

The library was made by multiplex PCR. TCRdb lists the instrument as Illumina HiSeq 4000. iRepertoire HTBI primers and Arm-PCR amplification of CDR3 regions were used to construct TCR beta libraries. Before sequencing, the PCR products went through gel purification. For the original study's pipeline: Gene usage analysis of CDR3 amino acid clonotypes relied on the approximately 62 TRBV and about 15 TRBJ segments identified across samples. Filtered high-quality paired reads were merged into contigs using COPE and FqMerger. BLAST was used to align contigs to the IMGT TRBV, TRBD and TRBJ reference genes, and CDR3 was defined following IMGT. Any clonotype with a frequency above 0.1% was counted as a highly expanded clone. Repertoire diversity was measured by Shannon entropy, and V-J evenness by the Gini coefficient. A clonotype found in more than one individual was treated as public. TCRdb reanalyzed the raw reads on its own, using fastp at Q25 for trimming and MiXCR for clone calling, and kept in-frame beta chains. Each CDR3 protein gets just one entry, which takes the most common genes and DNA from the rows behind it. The V and J calls were not made by the authors but by TCRdb's processing. This sample comprises some 250,000 distinct CDR3 sequences, roughly 18% of them detected only once. Roughly 23% of the sample belongs to the ten largest clones.

This receptor was taken from a female donor with Graves disease. Here the chain combines TRBV30 and TRBJ2-7; 8 of the junction bases match TRBD1. The material sequenced was peripheral blood mononuclear cells (PBMCs), taken at new diagnosis, from a patient treated with antithyroid drugs. In nucleotide form, the sequence is TGTGCCTGGTCCGACCCGGGACAGGCCTATACCGGCGAGCAGTACTTC. This yields the protein CAWSDPGQAYTGEQYF.